This TCR beta chain was sequenced during a study of regulatory T cells in long-lasting Graves disease. Findings of the study overall: The sample size was small, and this may have reduced accuracy.

Time point reported: newly diagnosed GD, antithyroid drugs for less than 3 months. PBMC-derived RNA was used for the TCR library. Both iRepertoire HTBI primers and Arm-PCR of CDR3 regions were used to build the TCR beta libraries. Methods used by the authors: Across all samples, about 60 TRBV segments and 14 TRBJ segments were identified. TCRdb recomputed calls from the multiplex PCR reads with MiXCR, one row per CDR3 protein. These V and J calls originate from TCRdb's pipeline instead of the authors' own analysis. This table has 530,000 or so distinct CDR3 sequences, about 16% appearing once. Regarding this clonotype: Its cognate antigen is unknown.

The same sample was also studied in work on T cells in Graves' hyperthyroidism and ophthalmopathy. That source adds: In the first-round RT-PCR of the TCR CDR3, the HTBI primer set was used. The model identified upcoming ophthalmopathy a median approximately six months ahead of onset.

This material consisted of peripheral blood mononuclear cells (PBMCs), taken at new diagnosis, from a patient treated with antithyroid drugs. This clonotype originated in a man between 18 and 29 years old with Graves disease.

In nucleotides, the CDR3 is TGTGCCAGCAGCTCTACGACGCTAGCGGGAGGCTACAATGAGCAGTTCTTC. Amino acids: CASSSTTLAGGYNEQFF. V is TRBV11-2 and J is TRBJ2-1, with 11 bases aligning to TRBD2. V shed 4 bases, J shed 3 bases, and the junction held 8 bases outside the gene matches. CDR1 is SGHAT, CDR2 FQNNGV, per germline. The CDR3 runs to 17 residues.